This TCR beta chain was identified in a study of T cells after yellow fever vaccination. Trimming stripped 8 bases from V and 2 bases from J, with 15 bases between. Germline V gene lookup returns CDR1 MGHRA and CDR2 YSYEKL. The CDR3 runs 15 residues. TCRdb called the 5' RACE reads again in MiXCR, with one record for every CDR3 protein. Among 300,000 to 400,000 distinct CDR3 sequences, under 15% were seen once, and the ten largest hold approximately 3.3%. There are a few counts of this clonotype. The chain carries TRBV4-1 and TRBJ1-4, with D tentatively TRBD1 (5 bases). This TCR came from a man between 18 and 29 years old who received the YFV17D yellow fever vaccine. This sample comprised CD4+ T cells sorted from PBMCs, obtained 15 days after the yellow fever booster vaccination. The CDR3 DNA reads as TGCGCCAGCGGGCCAGGGAGTTCTACTAATGAAAAACTGTTTTTT. As protein: CASGPGSSTNEKLFF.